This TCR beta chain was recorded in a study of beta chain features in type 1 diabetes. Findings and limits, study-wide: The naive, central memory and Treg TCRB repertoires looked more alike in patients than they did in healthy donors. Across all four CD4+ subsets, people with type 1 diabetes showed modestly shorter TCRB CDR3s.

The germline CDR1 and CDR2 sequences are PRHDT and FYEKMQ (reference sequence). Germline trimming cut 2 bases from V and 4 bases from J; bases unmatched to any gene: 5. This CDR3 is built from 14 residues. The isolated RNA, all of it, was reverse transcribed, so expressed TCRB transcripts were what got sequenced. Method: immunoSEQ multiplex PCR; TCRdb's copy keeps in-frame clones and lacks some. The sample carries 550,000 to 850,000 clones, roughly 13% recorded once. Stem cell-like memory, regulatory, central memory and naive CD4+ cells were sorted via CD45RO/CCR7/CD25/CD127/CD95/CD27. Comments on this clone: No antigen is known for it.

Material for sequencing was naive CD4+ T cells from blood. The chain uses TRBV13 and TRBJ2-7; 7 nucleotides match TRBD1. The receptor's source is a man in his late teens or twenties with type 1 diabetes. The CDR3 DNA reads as TGTGCCAGCAGCTTATCAGGGGGAGAATACGAGCAGTACTTC. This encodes CASSLSGGEYEQYF.